This TCR beta chain was found in a study of T cell changes during pregnancy in multiple sclerosis. Here immunoSEQ multiplex PCR was the method, and the copy in TCRdb shows in-frame clones only, minus some. The sample lists approximately 46,000 clones, 70% to 90% occurring once. This clone was detected a few times. This CDR3 has 15 amino acids. After removal of 3 bases from V and 9 bases from J, the junction contained 9 bases not matched to a gene. Germline V gene lookup returns CDR1 KGHSH and CDR2 LQKENI. The sample in question was CD4+ T cells from peripheral blood mononuclear cells, obtained after pregnancy. J is TRBJ2-1 and V is TRBV18; 9 nucleotides agree with TRBD2. The clonotype comes from a female donor with multiple sclerosis, enrolled in a pregnancy study. The chain's CDR3 is CASSPREGSIVEQFF. In DNA form, the CDR3 reads TGTGCCAGCTCACCGCGGGAGGGTAGTATTGTTGAGCAGTTCTTC.